These 19 T cell receptor beta chains were all obtained from the same sample, sequenced in a study of blood T cells in healthy people across ages. The second PCR ran about 6 to 12 cycles with a sample-barcoded 5' primer and J-beta primers. TCRdb processed the 5' RACE reads anew with MiXCR; each CDR3 protein has one entry. The sample holds hundreds of thousands of distinct CDR3 sequences; roughly 25% are singletons and the top ten take more than 7.5%. Separately, the same data were catalogued under a study of T cells of mothers and their children.

The specimen sequenced was blood. These receptors all stem from a boy between 10 and 17 years old in good health.

V is TRBV28 and J is TRBJ2-5, with D possibly being TRBD2 (7 bases). The tail of the sequence fits TRBJ2-7 better, so the J call may be wrong. Germline-derived CDR1 and CDR2 are MDHEN and SYDVKM. CDR3 length: 17 residues. Written as DNA, the CDR3 is TGTGCCAACCTGGGACACTCAGAAGGGAGCGGGAATAACGAGCAGTACTTC. Protein product: CANLGHSEGSGNNEQYF.

This clonotype appeared a few times. The chain links TRBV19 to TRBJ2-5; 10 bases align to TRBD2. V was clipped by 0 bases and J by 1 base; unmatched bases: 5. Germline loops: CDR1 LNHDA, CDR2 SQIVND (reference sequence). CDR3 length: 17 amino acids. The CDR3 DNA sequence: TGTGCCAGTAGTATAGACCCACTAGCGGGAACCCAAGAGACCCAGTACTTC. Its protein is CASSIDPLAGTQETQYF.

The chain carries TRBV2 and TRBJ2-3, with unresolved D. The CDR3 consists of 14 residues. In germline, CDR1 is SNHLY, CDR2 FYNNEI. The V gene lost 2 bases and the J gene lost 0 bases, with 6 bases spanning the gap. CDR3 sequence (DNA): TGTGCCAGCAGTGAACATCTTAGCACAGATACGCAGTATTTT. Translation gives CASSEHLSTDTQYF.

J is TRBJ2-5 and V is TRBV28; 12 nucleotides line up with TRBD1. The end of the DNA aligns better with TRBJ2-1, so the J call may be wrong. This CDR3 has 15 amino acids. Germline values: CDR1 MDHEN, CDR2 SYDVKM. CDR3 DNA sequence: TGTGCCAGCAACGGGGGACAGGGGGCTTACAATGAGCAGTTCTTC. It codes for CASNGGQGAYNEQFF.

The chain is built from TRBV6-1 and TRBJ2-5; TRBD2 aligns across 10 bases. The trim removed 6 bases at V and 5 bases at J, leaving 12 bases unmatched. CDR1 and CDR2 (germline): MNHNS, SASEGT. This CDR3 comprises 16 residues. The CDR3 DNA reads TGTGCCAGCAGCTCCCCGGCTAGCGGGAGTGTGGAGACCCAGTACTTC. It yields the protein CASSSPASGSVETQYF.

This rearrangement joins TRBV5-1 to TRBJ2-1, with 11 bases matching TRBD2. The V gene end was trimmed by 0 bases and the J gene end by 0 bases; junction bases not matched to a gene: 5. Germline lookup yields CDR1 SGHRS and CDR2 YFSETQ. This CDR3 is built from 18 residues. This CDR3 reads CASSLASGRSSSYNEQFF. As DNA, the CDR3 is TGCGCCAGCAGCTTGGCTAGCGGGAGGTCGAGCTCCTACAATGAGCAGTTCTTC.

This rearrangement joins TRBV7-9 to TRBJ2-7; 7 positions agree with TRBD1. V was pared by 6 bases and J by 2 bases, with 7 bases of the junction left unmatched. This CDR3 is built from 14 residues. Germline V gene lookup returns CDR1 SEHNR and CDR2 FQNEAQ (reference sequence). Here the CDR3 DNA reads TGTGCCAGCAGGCGAGGACAGGAAACCTACGAGCAGTACTTC. Encoded protein: CASRRGQETYEQYF.

There are a few counts of this clonotype. The V call is TRBV28, the J call TRBJ2-7; weak D call: TRBD1 (6 bases). The CDR3 is 14 amino acids. CDR1 MDHEN and CDR2 SYDVKM come from the germline V gene. V was cut by 8 bases and J by 2 bases, with 16 bases left in between. CDR3 sequence reads: CASWGHQTPYEQYF. CDR3 nucleotides: TGTGCCAGCTGGGGACACCAAACCCCCTACGAGCAGTACTTC.

As concerns this clonotype: Because the CDR3 is missing its conserved closing phenylalanine or tryptophan, this is likely a read error. For the CDR3, the DNA is TGTGCCAGCAGAACTAGCGGGGGGGGTCAAGAGACCCAGTACCTC. Translating it yields CASRTSGGGQETQYL. J is TRBJ2-5 and V is TRBV27; the match to TRBD2 covers 13 bases. The CDR3 is 15 residues long. CDR1 and CDR2 from the germline V gene are MNHEY and SMNVEV (reference sequence). The J segment lost 2 bases and the V segment lost 6 bases, leaving 3 bases of the junction unmatched.

This clonotype was observed at least ten times. The V gene is TRBV18, the J gene TRBJ1-1; 7 positions agree with TRBD1. V dropped 2 bases and J dropped 7; count of bases not matched to a gene: 1. The germline V gene has CDR1 KGHSH and CDR2 LQKENI. The CDR3 contains 12 residues. CDR3 region: CASSPGQVEAFF. The DNA of the CDR3 is TGTGCCAGCTCACCAGGACAGGTTGAAGCTTTCTTT.

V gene TRBV7-9 combines with J gene TRBJ1-2; no clear D gene. The CDR3 sequence is 13 residues long. The V end lost 5 bases, the J end lost 3 bases, and 10 bases lay between the germline ends. Germline V CDR1 and CDR2: SEHNR, FQNEAQ (reference sequence). The CDR3 spells CASSTFGDYGYTF. CDR3 sequence (DNA): TGTGCCAGCAGCACGTTTGGTGACTATGGCTACACCTTC.

The chain's CDR3 is CAIGGLAGGTDTQYF. CDR3 nucleotide sequence: TGTGCCATCGGGGGACTAGCGGGGGGGACAGATACGCAGTATTTT. The gene calls are TRBV10-3 and TRBJ2-3; 16 bases align to TRBD2. The CDR3 has 15 residues. CDR1 is ENHRY, CDR2 SYGVKD, per germline. Unmatched junction bases numbered 2, after V lost 8 bases and J lost 3 bases.

The table lists this clonotype with a few counts. The J gene is TRBJ2-1, the V gene TRBV7-3; TRBD1 matches 7 bases. The J call may be incorrect, as the DNA end agrees better with TRBJ2-5. Germline CDR1 and CDR2: SGHTA and FQGTGA. The CDR3 is 15 residues long. The chain's CDR3 is CASSLTGGYGETQYF. The CDR3 coding sequence is TGTGCCAGCAGCTTAACAGGGGGCTATGGGGAGACCCAGTACTTC.

J is TRBJ2-5 and V is TRBV28; 7 bases are shared with TRBD1. J lost 4 bases, V lost 4 bases, and 12 bases had no gene match. The CDR3 has 16 residues. Germline V gene sequence: CDR1 MDHEN, CDR2 SYDVKM. In DNA form, the CDR3 reads TGTGCCAGCAGTTCGACAGGGTTATACCCCGGAGAGACCCAGTACTTC. Translated, it gives CASSSTGLYPGETQYF.

The chain combines TRBV4-1 with TRBJ2-5; D is unclear. The CDR3 consists of 15 residues. Looked up from germline, CDR1 is MGHRA and CDR2 is YSYEKL. V lost 0 bases and J 11 bases, leaving 19 bases between the germline ends. CDR3 bases: TGCGCCAGCAGCCAAGATCTCAATTCTGGAAACGGGCAGTACTTC. Translated: CASSQDLNSGNGQYF.

This clonotype was seen a few times. The chain combines TRBV7-9 with TRBJ1-1, with D uncertain. Trimming removed 7 bases from V and 6 bases from J, with 12 bases in between. The CDR3 extends over 12 amino acids. Germline values: CDR1 SEHNR, CDR2 FQNEAQ (reference sequence). The CDR3 bases are TGTGCCAGCAACCTCGGACCGTCTGAAGCTTTCTTT. Its protein is CASNLGPSEAFF.

This clonotype was seen more than once but under ten times. The chain employs TRBV7-2 and TRBJ1-3; D is unclear. V was cut by 0 bases and J by 4 bases, with 10 bases left in between. There are 15 residues in the CDR3. The germline V gene has CDR1 SGHTA and CDR2 FQGNSA. The CDR3 spells CASSLAYGGGNTIYF. Here the CDR3 DNA reads TGTGCCAGCAGCTTAGCATATGGTGGGGGAAACACCATATATTTT.

The chain recombines TRBV12-3 or TRBV12-4 with TRBJ1-3; unclear D gene. Between the trimmed V and J ends, which lost 3 bases and 2 bases, there was a span of 11 bases. This CDR3 region has 15 residues. The CDR3, as DNA: TGTGCCAGCAGTTTTATGGGTCCCCCTGGAAACACCATATATTTT. It specifies CASSFMGPPGNTIYF.

The chain employs TRBV7-6 and TRBJ1-2; 7 bases align to TRBD1. CDR3 length: 14 residues. Germline V gives CDR1 SGHVS, CDR2 FNYEAQ. V gave up 5 bases and J gave up 7 bases; unmatched junction bases: 10. The CDR3 here is CASSPEKGAGGYTF. In DNA form, the CDR3 reads TGTGCCAGCAGCCCCGAGAAGGGGGCCGGTGGCTACACCTTC.